What follows are 24 T cell receptor beta chains derived from one specimen sequenced in a study of identical twins. Using its own MiXCR run on the 5' RACE reads, TCRdb lists one record per CDR3 protein. This sample carries hundreds of thousands of distinct CDR3 sequences, about 8.1% of them seen once, and the ten largest clones take 2.1%. Another study also made use of these data, one on yellow fever vaccine responses in identical twins.

The sample consisted of memory (CD45RO+) T cells sorted from blood. The receptors here all came from a woman between 18 and 29 years old in good health.

The chain couples TRBV11-3 to TRBJ2-1, with D unclear. The CDR3 sequence is 17 residues long. V dropped 1 base and J dropped 3 bases, with 16 bases sitting between them. Germline values: CDR1 SGHNT, CDR2 YENEEA. As DNA, the CDR3 is TGTGCCAGCAGCTTAGGAGCCAGGTTCGGAAACTACAATGAGCAGTTCTTC. Translation gives CASSLGARFGNYNEQFF.

This clonotype turned up a few times. The J gene is TRBJ2-7, the V gene TRBV6-2 or TRBV6-3, with TRBD2 matching 10 bases. This CDR3 has 15 residues. The V gene's germline CDR1 is MNHEY and CDR2 SVGEGT. V trimming: 2 bases; J trimming: 3 bases; junction bases outside the gene matches: 4. CDR3 DNA sequence: TGTGCCAGCAGTTACCCGCGGACTAGCGGCTACGAGCAGTACTTC. Translation gives CASSYPRTSGYEQYF.

In its sample, this clonotype was seen many times. The gene calls are TRBV10-3 and TRBJ1-2; D might be TRBD1 (5 bases). The CDR3 totals 14 residues. Per the germline V gene, CDR1 is ENHRY and CDR2 is SYGVKD. V lost 2 bases and J 6 bases, leaving 13 bases between the germline ends. DNA for the CDR3: TGTGCCATCAGTGAGCTATCCGGGGGTGATGGCTACACCTTC. Protein product: CAISELSGGDGYTF.

This clonotype came up a few times. The V and J genes are TRBV5-1 and TRBJ1-1, with a weak D call TRBD1 (6 bases). V lost 0 bases and J 4 bases, leaving 16 bases between the germline ends. Germline loops: CDR1 SGHRS, CDR2 YFSETQ. The CDR3 covers 16 residues. CDR3 loop: CASSLAGGAGATEAFF. CDR3 nucleotide sequence: TGCGCCAGCAGCTTGGCCGGTGGGGCAGGGGCCACTGAAGCTTTCTTT.

This clonotype was picked up one time. The junction departs from the called germline gene at one end, perhaps through a read error. The chain is built from TRBV4-2 and TRBJ2-5, with D hard to call. Germline V gives CDR1 LGHNA, CDR2 YNFKEQ. The CDR3 consists of 16 residues. CDR3 nucleotide sequence: TGTGCCATCAGCCCTGGGATCATCGCCTTACAAGAGACCCAGTACTTC. Its translation: CAISPGIIALQETQYF.

This clonotype occurred many times. The rearrangement uses TRBV12-3 or TRBV12-4 and TRBJ1-6; D is possibly TRBD1 (6 bases). V lost 5 bases, J lost 10 bases, and 18 bases lay in between. The CDR3 runs to 15 residues. The DNA for the CDR3 is TGTGCCAGCAGTCTAGGGGGGGCGGACGGATCACCCCTCCACTTT. It specifies CASSLGGADGSPLHF.

The sample holds many counts of this clonotype. V is TRBV20-1 and J is TRBJ2-5; 13 positions match TRBD2. Germline V gene data show CDR1 as DFQATT and CDR2 as SNEGSKA (reference sequence). V was clipped by 3 bases and J by 13 bases; unmatched bases: 5. There are 12 residues in the CDR3. CDR3: CSARGLAGLLYF. DNA of the CDR3: TGCAGTGCTAGGGGACTAGCGGGGCTTCTGTACTTC.

This clonotype was counted only a few times. This chain uses TRBV3-1 with TRBJ2-7, with TRBD2 as a possible D gene (5 bases). Deletions cut 2 bases from V and 2 bases from J, with 7 bases between. There are 13 residues in the CDR3. In germline, CDR1 is LGHDT, CDR2 YNNKEL (reference sequence). In DNA form, the CDR3 reads TGTGCCAGCAGCCAACAACTAGCCTACGAGCAGTACTTC. Amino acids: CASSQQLAYEQYF.

This clonotype was counted ten times or more. The V call is TRBV6-4, the J call TRBJ2-3; 8 bases line up with TRBD2. This CDR3 comprises 16 residues. Germline CDR1 and CDR2: MRHNA and SNTAGT. The V segment lost 0 bases and the J segment 4 bases; nucleotides outside the gene matches: 6. The CDR3, as DNA: TGTGCCAGCAGTGACTCACCGGGGGGGTCCGCAGATACGCAGTATTTT. This translates into CASSDSPGGSADTQYF.

This chain links TRBV28 with TRBJ1-5, with 8 bases fitting TRBD1. V shed 7 bases, J shed 3 bases, and the junction held 8 bases outside the gene matches. Germline V gene data show CDR1 as MDHEN and CDR2 as SYDVKM. This CDR3 has 15 residues. The CDR3 is CASTSGGSYNQPQHF. CDR3 nucleotides: TGTGCCAGCACCTCAGGGGGCTCGTACAATCAGCCCCAGCATTTT.

This clonotype was recorded at least ten times. V gene TRBV6-2 or TRBV6-3 combines with J gene TRBJ2-7; D uncertain. The V end was cut by 2 bases, the J end by 2 bases, with 10 bases between. CDR3 length equals 14 residues. Germline V gives CDR1 MNHEY, CDR2 SVGEGT. The CDR3 sequence: CASSYSEDAYEQYV. The CDR3 nucleotides are TGTGCCAGCAGTTACAGCGAAGATGCCTACGAGCAGTACGTC.

This clonotype has at least ten counts. The chain couples TRBV7-8 to TRBJ2-5; 7 bases are a match to TRBD2. The V segment lost 0 bases and the J segment 1 base; nucleotides outside the gene matches: 2. Germline assignment: CDR1 SGHVS and CDR2 FQNEAQ. The CDR3 extends over 15 amino acids. CDR3 sequence: CASSLALAVQETQYF. CDR3 in DNA: TGTGCCAGCAGCTTAGCCCTAGCGGTCCAAGAGACCCAGTACTTC.

In this sample, this clonotype turned up many times. The V call is TRBV9, the J call TRBJ2-7; D gene unclear. The CDR3 extends over 14 amino acids. V gave up 0 bases and J gave up 0 bases, with 7 bases separating them. Germline assignment: CDR1 SGDLS and CDR2 YYNGEE. The CDR3: CASSVENFSYEQYF. The CDR3 DNA follows: TGTGCCAGCAGCGTAGAGAATTTCTCCTACGAGCAGTACTTC.

The CDR3 protein is CASSAQTGDTEAFF. The DNA for the CDR3 is TGTGCCAGCAGTGCACAGACAGGGGACACTGAAGCTTTCTTT. The rearrangement joins TRBV25-1 to TRBJ1-1, with TRBD1 matching over 8 bases. CDR3 length equals 14 residues. Germline-derived CDR1 and CDR2 are MGHDK and SYGVNS. J lost 3 bases, V lost 4 bases, and 4 bases had no gene match.

This clonotype was observed many times. The chain is built from TRBV7-8 and TRBJ1-5; D is possibly TRBD1 (5 bases). V was clipped by 1 base and J by 5 bases, with 18 bases between them. CDR1 is SGHVS, CDR2 FQNEAQ, per germline. This CDR3 region has 17 residues. In DNA form, the CDR3 reads TGTGCCAGCAGCTTAGAACGGCGGGGACCACGGGATCAGCCCCAGCATTTT. Amino acid sequence: CASSLERRGPRDQPQHF.

This chain joins TRBV2 and TRBJ2-7, with D perhaps matching TRBD2 (5 bases). Deletions cut 6 bases from V and 7 bases from J, with 16 bases between. Germline V gives CDR1 SNHLY, CDR2 FYNNEI. There are 13 residues in the CDR3. The CDR3 DNA reads as TGTGCCAGCAGGGACTCTCACGTCTGGGAGCAGTACTTC. This encodes CASRDSHVWEQYF.

The V gene is TRBV12-1, the J gene TRBJ2-3; the table's D call, TRBD1, has no DNA check behind it. TRBV12-1 is assigned pseudogene status. CDR3 length: 16 residues. The CDR3 bases are TGTGCCAGCGGCCCTGGACAGGGCTTCAGCACAGATACGCAGTATTTT. Amino acids: CASGPGQGFSTDTQYF.

This clonotype was counted between two and nine times. The J gene is TRBJ2-5, the V gene TRBV25-1; the match to TRBD2 covers 11 bases. Trimming took 4 bases from V and 1 from J; bases not matched to a gene: 11. In germline, CDR1 is MGHDK, CDR2 SYGVNS. The CDR3 spans 18 residues. The DNA for the CDR3 is TGTGCCAGCAGTGGTAGACTAGCGGGACCAGTTTTCCAAGAGACCCAGTACTTC. It is translated as CASSGRLAGPVFQETQYF. The full variable domain, with the rest looked up from reference TRBV25-1 and TRBJ2-5, is EADIYQTPRYLVIGTGKKITLECSQTMGHDKMYWYQQDPGMELHLIHYSYGVNSTEKGDLSSESTVSRIRTEHFPLTLESARPSHTSQYLCASSGRLAGPVFQETQYFGPGTRLLVL.

This clonotype was recorded many times. The chain has TRBV6-5 and TRBJ2-1; the D call may be TRBD1 or TRBD2 (5 bases each). Germline CDR1 MNHEY, CDR2 SVGAGI. The CDR3 is made up of 17 amino acids. Trimming shortened V by 0 bases and J by 3 bases, and 15 bases separated the two germline ends. CDR3 region: CASSYSFGTRGYNEQFF. For the CDR3, the DNA is TGTGCCAGCAGTTACTCGTTTGGCACTAGGGGCTACAATGAGCAGTTCTTC.

This clonotype has a handful of counts. This chain uses TRBV5-4 with TRBJ2-3; 9 bases fit TRBD2. Germline-derived CDR1 and CDR2 are SGHNT and YYREEE (reference sequence). This CDR3 comprises 16 residues. The trim removed 5 bases at V and 4 bases at J, leaving 11 bases unmatched. The CDR3 nucleotides read TGTGCCAGCAGGTTGTCCTCGCGGGAGGGACCAGATACGCAGTATTTT. It codes for CASRLSSREGPDTQYF. Drawing the rest from reference TRBV5-4 and TRBJ2-3, the complete variable domain is ETGVTQSPTHLIKTRGQQVTLRCSSQSGHNTVSWYQQALGQGPQFIFQYYREEENGRGNFPPRFSGLQFPNYSSELNVNALELDDSALYLCASRLSSREGPDTQYFGPGTRLTVL.

Ten or more counts support this clonotype. The J gene is TRBJ2-3, the V gene TRBV20-1; D is ambiguous. The CDR3 is 13 amino acids. CDR1 is DFQATT, CDR2 SNEGSKA, per germline (reference sequence). The V end lost 3 bases, the J end lost 2 bases, and 9 bases lay between the germline ends. The CDR3 protein is CSASVANTDTQYF. The CDR3 bases are TGCAGTGCTAGTGTAGCCAACACAGATACGCAGTATTTT.

This clonotype showed up just a few times. The rearrangement links TRBV3-1 to TRBJ2-3; D remains unclear. The CDR3 spans 14 residues. Trimming removed 1 base from V and 5 bases from J, with 10 bases in between. CDR1 LGHDT and CDR2 YNNKEL come from the germline V gene (reference sequence). For the CDR3, the DNA is TGTGCCAGCAGCCAAGCCACGGGTTTAGATACGCAGTATTTT. This sequence encodes CASSQATGLDTQYF.

This clonotype was detected a few times. The V call is TRBV20-1, the J call TRBJ1-1; D might be TRBD1 (6 bases). Germline CDR1 DFQATT, CDR2 SNEGSKA (reference sequence). This CDR3 region has 15 residues. V lost 0 bases to trimming and J lost 4 bases, with 15 bases between them. This CDR3 reads CSARDFQGSATEAFF. CDR3 DNA: TGCAGTGCTAGAGATTTCCAGGGGAGTGCCACTGAAGCTTTCTTT.

This chain uses TRBV28 with TRBJ1-4; D is unresolved. The V gene lost 4 bases and the J gene lost 8 bases, with 14 bases spanning the gap. Germline CDR1 MDHEN, CDR2 SYDVKM. The length of the CDR3 is 14 residues. Here the CDR3 reads CASSSRRSAEKLFF. In nucleotides, the CDR3 is TGTGCCAGCAGTTCTAGGAGATCGGCGGAAAAACTGTTTTTT.